Each of the 17 T cell receptor beta chains below was sequenced from the same sample in a study of T cells in pancreatic ductal adenocarcinoma. The selected patients with pancreatic ductal adenocarcinoma had surgery but no neoadjuvant therapy. Measured with immunoSEQ multiplex PCR; TCRdb has only the in-frame clones, and not every one. The sample lists 16,000 or so clones, around nine tenths occurring once. Material: PBMCs. These receptors came from a human donor with pancreatic ductal adenocarcinoma.

The chain carries TRBV30 and TRBJ1-1; 7 bases line up with TRBD1. The CDR3 covers 15 residues. V lost 3 bases to trimming and J lost 2 bases; unmatched junction nucleotides: 9. Germline V gene lookup returns CDR1 GTSNPN and CDR2 SVGIG (reference sequence). CDR3: CAWSRKRQGNTEAFF. The CDR3, as DNA: TGTGCCTGGAGCCGTAAGCGACAGGGCAACACTGAAGCTTTCTTT.

The chain couples TRBV19 to TRBJ1-6; 7 bases are shared with TRBD1. CDR3 length: 14 residues. V shed 0 bases and J 7 bases; nucleotides not matched to a gene: 0. Germline V gene data show CDR1 as LNHDA and CDR2 as SQIVND (reference sequence). The CDR3 DNA reads as TGTGCCAGTAGTATAGAGGGACAGAATTCACCCCTCCACTTT. Translation gives CASSIEGQNSPLHF.

This clone was seen only a few times. The chain has TRBV7-2 and TRBJ2-2; 8 bases agree with TRBD2. The CDR3 is 17 residues long. CDR1 and CDR2 from the germline V gene are SGHTA and FQGNSA. Unmatched junction bases numbered 11, after V lost 4 bases and J lost 4 bases. CDR3 region: CASSSVASGRFTGELFF. CDR3 nucleotide sequence: TGTGCCAGCAGCTCCGTCGCAAGCGGGAGATTCACCGGGGAGCTGTTTTTT.

The V call is TRBV29-1, the J call TRBJ1-5; D gene unclear. Germline CDR1 and CDR2: SQVTM and ANQGSEA. The V and J ends lost 4 bases and 6 bases respectively, with 10 bases between them. The CDR3 has 12 amino acids. CDR3 in amino acids: CSVGGLGQPQHF. The CDR3 nucleotides read TGCAGCGTTGGAGGCTTAGGTCAGCCCCAGCATTTT.

The chain has TRBV10-1 and TRBJ2-3, with 9 bases identical to TRBD2. With V trimmed by 4 bases and J by 6 bases, 8 bases remained unmatched. Germline assignment: CDR1 WNHNN and CDR2 SYGVQD (reference sequence). The CDR3 totals 15 residues. The CDR3 spells CASSAAGGFHDTQYF. CDR3 sequence (DNA): TGCGCCAGCAGTGCTGCGGGGGGGTTCCACGATACGCAGTATTTT.

The chain carries TRBV19 and TRBJ2-7; D perhaps matches TRBD2 (6 bases). V dropped 1 base and J dropped 3 bases, with 13 bases sitting between them. Germline V gives CDR1 LNHDA, CDR2 SQIVND (reference sequence). This CDR3 has 15 residues. Written as DNA, the CDR3 is TGTGCCAGTAGTATAGGCGGGACGGGAAACTACGAGCAGTACTTC. Encoded protein: CASSIGGTGNYEQYF.

The chain is built from TRBV9 and TRBJ1-1, with no clear D. Trimming cost V 0 bases and J 2 bases, with 11 bases left between them. Germline V gene data show CDR1 as SGDLS and CDR2 as YYNGEE. CDR3 length: 15 amino acids. The CDR3 protein is CASSVGAFDNTEAFF. In DNA, the CDR3 is TGTGCCAGCAGCGTAGGGGCTTTCGACAACACTGAAGCTTTCTTT.

V is TRBV28 and J is TRBJ1-1; 7 positions match TRBD1. The CDR3 covers 13 residues. Germline values: CDR1 MDHEN, CDR2 SYDVKM. J was trimmed by 5 bases and V by 8 bases; bases with no gene match: 8. The chain's CDR3 is CASVKQGSTEAFF. CDR3 DNA sequence: TGTGCCAGCGTCAAACAGGGGAGTACTGAAGCTTTCTTT.

This sequence joins TRBV10-2 and TRBJ1-4; D is perhaps TRBD1 (5 bases). CDR1 and CDR2 (germline): WSHSY, SAAADI. This CDR3 has 14 amino acids. The germline V and J ends were trimmed by 1 base and 8 bases, with 11 bases remaining between them. This chain's CDR3 is CASSELGRGEKLFF. The CDR3 region has the DNA TGCGCCAGCAGTGAGTTGGGACGTGGGGAAAAACTGTTTTTT.

The chain employs TRBV6-5 and TRBJ1-6; no firm D call. Germline V lookup: CDR1 MNHEY, CDR2 SVGAGI. The CDR3 length is 16 residues. Trimming took 0 bases from V and 9 from J, leaving 15 bases between them. The CDR3 loop reads CASSYSSRGVGSPLHF. CDR3 in DNA: TGTGCCAGCAGTTACTCGAGTCGGGGAGTCGGTTCACCCCTCCACTTT.

J is TRBJ1-1 and V is TRBV5-1; tentative D call: TRBD1 (6 bases). The CDR3 totals 16 residues. Germline assignment: CDR1 SGHRS and CDR2 YFSETQ. V was cut by 5 bases and J by 2 bases, with 19 bases left in between. CDR3 sequence (DNA): TGCGCCAGCAGTTATCCTCCGGGGGCGCGAAACACTGAAGCTTTCTTT. Translated, it gives CASSYPPGARNTEAFF.

DNA for the CDR3: TGTGCCAGCAGTTTATGGGACAGATTAAATGAGCAGTTCTTC. Protein: CASSLWDRLNEQFF. V gene TRBV27 combines with J gene TRBJ2-1; 7 bases map to TRBD1. Germline values: CDR1 MNHEY, CDR2 SMNVEV (reference sequence). This CDR3 is built from 14 residues. J lost 7 bases, V lost 1 base, and 4 bases had no gene match.

This rearrangement joins TRBV5-1 to TRBJ2-5, with a possible D match to TRBD2 (6 bases). V was cut by 0 bases and J by 3 bases, with 9 bases left in between. This CDR3 contains 14 residues. The germline gives CDR1 SGHRS, CDR2 YFSETQ. The CDR3: CASSLGRGEETQYF. Here the CDR3 DNA reads TGCGCCAGCAGCTTGGGGCGGGGCGAAGAGACCCAGTACTTC.

The V gene is TRBV6-6, the J gene TRBJ1-1; 7 bases agree with TRBD1. The V gene's germline CDR1 is MNHNY and CDR2 SVGAGI (reference sequence). J gave up 2 bases and V 6 bases, and 6 bases lay outside the gene matches. CDR3 size: 14 residues. The CDR3, as DNA: TGTGCCAGCAGAATCGACAGGGACAACACTGAAGCTTTCTTT. Amino acid sequence: CASRIDRDNTEAFF.

The V and J genes are TRBV5-1 and TRBJ1-6; D is unresolved. The CDR3 extends over 17 amino acids. The germline V gene encodes CDR1 SGHRS and CDR2 YFSETQ. Trimming shortened V by 4 bases and J by 6 bases, and 20 bases separated the two germline ends. CDR3 region: CASSLSTSPGVNSPLHF. The CDR3 bases are TGCGCCAGCAGCCTGTCCACCTCTCCCGGGGTTAATTCACCCCTCCACTTT. Using reference TRBV5-1 and TRBJ1-6 for the parts outside the CDR3, the full variable domain is KAGVTQTPRYLIKTRGQQVTLSCSPISGHRSVSWYQQTPGQGLQFLFEYFSETQRNKGNFPGRFSGRQFSNSRSEMNVSTLELGDSALYLCASSLSTSPGVNSPLHFGNGTRLTVT.

The chain uses TRBV18 and TRBJ2-7, with D unresolved. CDR1 KGHSH and CDR2 LQKENI come from the germline V gene. The CDR3 totals 13 residues. The V end lost 1 base, the J end lost 5 bases, and 9 bases lay between the germline ends. CDR3 sequence: CASSPQIGNEQYF. The CDR3 nucleotides are TGTGCCAGCTCACCACAGATAGGGAACGAGCAGTACTTC.

The chain has TRBV5-4 and TRBJ1-6, with TRBD1 identical over 8 bases. The CDR3 covers 17 residues. Germline values: CDR1 SGHNT, CDR2 YYREEE (reference sequence). V was pared by 0 bases and J by 6 bases, with 8 bases of the junction left unmatched. For the CDR3, the DNA is TGTGCCAGCAGCTTGGCCTGGGACAGGCGACTTAATTCACCCCTCCACTTT. Protein sequence: CASSLAWDRRLNSPLHF.